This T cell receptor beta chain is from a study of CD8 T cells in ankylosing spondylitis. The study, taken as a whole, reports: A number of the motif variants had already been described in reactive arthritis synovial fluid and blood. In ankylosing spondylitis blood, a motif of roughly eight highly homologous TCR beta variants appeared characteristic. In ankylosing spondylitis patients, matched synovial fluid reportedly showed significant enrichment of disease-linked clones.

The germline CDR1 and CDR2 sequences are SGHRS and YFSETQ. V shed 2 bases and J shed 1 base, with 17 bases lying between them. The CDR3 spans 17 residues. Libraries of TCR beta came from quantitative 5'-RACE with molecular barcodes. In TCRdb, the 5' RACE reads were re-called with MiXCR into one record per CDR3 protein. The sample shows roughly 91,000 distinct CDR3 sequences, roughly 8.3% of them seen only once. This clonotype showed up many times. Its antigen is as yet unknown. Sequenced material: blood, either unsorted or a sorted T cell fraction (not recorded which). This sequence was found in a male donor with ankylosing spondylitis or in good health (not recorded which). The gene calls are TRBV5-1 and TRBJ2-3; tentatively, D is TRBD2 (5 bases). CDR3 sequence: CASSFLGKAGGTDTQYF. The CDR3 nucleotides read TGCGCCAGCAGCTTCCTGGGGAAGGCGGGTGGCACAGATACGCAGTATTTT.